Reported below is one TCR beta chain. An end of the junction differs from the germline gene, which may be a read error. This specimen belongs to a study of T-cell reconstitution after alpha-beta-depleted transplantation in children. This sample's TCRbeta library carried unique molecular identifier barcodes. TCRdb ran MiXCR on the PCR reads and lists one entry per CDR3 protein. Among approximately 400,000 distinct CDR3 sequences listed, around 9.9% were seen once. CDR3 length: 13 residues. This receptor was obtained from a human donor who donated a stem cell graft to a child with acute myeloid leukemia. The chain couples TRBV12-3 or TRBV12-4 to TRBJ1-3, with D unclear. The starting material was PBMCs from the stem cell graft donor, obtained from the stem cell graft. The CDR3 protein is CASSRSSGNIIYF. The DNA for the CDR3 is TGTGCCAGCAGCAGAAGCTCTGGAAACATCATATATTTT.